This T cell receptor beta chain was captured in a study of vaccination and CD4 T cells after COVID-19. Background on the study: Either the Pfizer-BioNTech BNT162b2 or Moderna mRNA-1273 vaccine was given as two doses. Cells were stimulated with overlapping spike peptides from SARS-CoV-2, HCoV-NL63, HCoV-OC43 and HCoV-229E. Study results and caveats: It was observed that, in convalescent patients, a median roughly 85% of reactive clones arose only post-vaccination.

V was trimmed by 1 base and J by 0 bases, leaving 11 bases between them. The length of the CDR3 is 16 residues. CDR1 and CDR2 (germline): SGHKS, YYEKEE (reference sequence). Treatment denoted: roughly nine-day PBMC culture with coronavirus spike peptide pools or control peptides (ViraFEST assay). With peptide pools, ViraFEST first expanded antigen-specific T cells and afterwards sequenced their TCRs. With the Oncomine TCR Beta short-read assay, DNA from cultured CD4+ T cells was sequenced. TCRdb reprocessed the PCR reads via MiXCR and lists one record per CDR3 protein. Among several thousand distinct CDR3 sequences listed, 60% to 70% were seen once. A remark on this clonotype: Its antigen is unidentified.

This TCR derives from a human donor who had recovered from COVID-19. Sequencing was done on a sample of CD4+ T cells from blood, cultured in vitro. The chain is built from TRBV5-5 and TRBJ1-5; D is possibly TRBD1 (5 bases). The CDR3 region has the DNA TGTGCCAGCAGCTTGATCCCGACAGATAGCAATCAGCCCCAGCATTTT. This codes for CASSLIPTDSNQPQHF.